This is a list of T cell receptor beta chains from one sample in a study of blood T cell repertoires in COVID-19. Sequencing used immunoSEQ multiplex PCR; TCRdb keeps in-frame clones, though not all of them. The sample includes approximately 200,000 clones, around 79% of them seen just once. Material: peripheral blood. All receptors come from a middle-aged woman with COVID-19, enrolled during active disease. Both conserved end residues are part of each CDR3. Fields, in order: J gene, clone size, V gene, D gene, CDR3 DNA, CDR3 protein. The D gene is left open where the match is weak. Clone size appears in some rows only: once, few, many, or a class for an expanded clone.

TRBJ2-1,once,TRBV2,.,TGTGCCAGCAGTGGGAGACAGGACGGGGAGCAGTTCTTC,CASSGRQDGEQFF
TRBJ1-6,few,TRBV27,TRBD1,TGTGCCAGCAGTGGGGCGGGACAGGGACCTCCAAACCACTTT,CASSGAGQGPPNHF
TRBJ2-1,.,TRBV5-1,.,TGCGCCAGCAGTGTACAGGGCTCCTACAATGAGCAGTTCTTC,CASSVQGSYNEQFF
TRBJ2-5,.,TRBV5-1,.,TGCGCCAGCAGCTCCTCCCAAGAGACCCAGTACTTC,CASSSSQETQYF
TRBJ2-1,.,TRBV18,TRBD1,TGTGCCAGCTCACCGGGACAGGGGGCGATCTATGAGCAGTTCTTC,CASSPGQGAIYEQFF
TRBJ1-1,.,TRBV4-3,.,TGCGCCAGCAGCCAAGTATTCGGTTACACTGAAGCTTTCTTT,CASSQVFGYTEAFF
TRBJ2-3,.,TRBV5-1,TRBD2,TGCGCCAGCAGCTTAGCGGGGTCAAGTTTCGCGTGGGCCACAGATACGCAGTATTTT,CASSLAGSSFAWATDTQYF
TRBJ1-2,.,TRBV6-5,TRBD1,TGTGCCAGCAGCCTACAGGGGGCTGCCGGCTACACCTTC,CASSLQGAAGYTF
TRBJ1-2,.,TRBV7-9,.,TGTGCCAGCAGCGCAGCCTTTGACAGCCGGACTAACTATGGCTGCACCTTC,CASSAAFDSRTNYGCTF
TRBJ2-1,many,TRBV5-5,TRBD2,TGTGCCAGCAGCCTGGGACTAGCGGGGTTGAGCTCCTACAATGAGCAGTTCTTC,CASSLGLAGLSSYNEQFF
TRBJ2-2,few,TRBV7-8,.,TGTGCCAGCAGCTTAGTCACGGTTAGCGGGGAGCTGTTTTTT,CASSLVTVSGELFF
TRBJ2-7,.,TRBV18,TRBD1,TGTGCCAGCTCACAAGGCAGACCGCAGGGGGCCCACGAGCAGTACTTC,CASSQGRPQGAHEQYF
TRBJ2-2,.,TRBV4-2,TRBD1,TGTGCCAGCAGCCAACCGACAGGGGGCACCGGGGAGCTGTTTTTT,CASSQPTGGTGELFF
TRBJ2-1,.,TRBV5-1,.,TGCGCCAGCAGCGCCGGGAGCTCCTACAATGAGCAGTTCTTC,CASSAGSSYNEQFF
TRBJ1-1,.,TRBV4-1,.,TGCGCCAGCAGCCAAGGAAGAGCGAGACGCCTTAGGACTGAAGCTTTCTTT,CASSQGRARRLRTEAFF
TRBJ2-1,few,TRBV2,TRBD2,TGTGCCAGCAGTGGAACTAGCGGGAGGGCTAAGCAGTTCTTC,CASSGTSGRAKQFF
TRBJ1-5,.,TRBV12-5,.,TGTGCTAGTGGCCCAGGGGGCAATCAGCCCCAGCATTTT,CASGPGGNQPQHF
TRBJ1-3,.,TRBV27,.,TGTGCCAGCAGTTCCGAGATAAATGGAAACACCATATATTTT,CASSSEINGNTIYF
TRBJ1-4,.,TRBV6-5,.,TGTGCCAGCAGCCCGGGGGCAACTAATGAAAAACTGTTTTTT,CASSPGATNEKLFF
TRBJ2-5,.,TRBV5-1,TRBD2,TGCGCCAGCACTAGCGGGAGGTCCCAAGAGACCCAGTACTTC,CASTSGRSQETQYF
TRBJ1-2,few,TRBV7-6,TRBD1,TGTGCCAGCAGCTATGGGCCGGGACAGGGATATGGCTACACCTTC,CASSYGPGQGYGYTF
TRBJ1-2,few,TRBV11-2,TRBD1,TGTGCCAGCAGCAAACACCCGGGCAGAGGACAGGGTGATGGCTACACCTTC,CASSKHPGRGQGDGYTF
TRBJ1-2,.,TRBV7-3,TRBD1,TGTGCCAGCAGTTTCACAGGGGCCCCCTATGGCTACACCTTC,CASSFTGAPYGYTF
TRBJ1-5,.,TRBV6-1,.,TGTGCCAGCAGTGAAGTCGGGGGGGCTAATCAGCCCCAGCATTTT,CASSEVGGANQPQHF
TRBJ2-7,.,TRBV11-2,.,TGTGCCAGCAGCTCCCCGCCAGGGGTTTCCGAGCAGTACTTC,CASSSPPGVSEQYF
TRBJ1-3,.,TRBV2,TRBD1,TGTGCCAGCACCATGACAGGGAGGAACACCATATATTTT,CASTMTGRNTIYF
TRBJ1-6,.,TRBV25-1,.,TGTGCCAGCAGTGAACAGGGGCTAATTAATTCACCCCTCCACTTT,CASSEQGLINSPLHF
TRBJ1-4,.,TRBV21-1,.,TGTGCCAGCCGTCCACAGGGGGCGGATGAAAAACTGTTTTTT,CASRPQGADEKLFF
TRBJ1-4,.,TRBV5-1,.,TGCGCCAGCAGCTTGGGCTCGGAGAAAGAAAAACTGTTTTTT,CASSLGSEKEKLFF